This TCR beta chain was retrieved from a study of CD8 T cells in Susac syndrome. Whole-study findings and limits: Clonal expansion did not appear in Susac syndrome CD4+ T cell repertoires.

With regard to this clonotype: Its cognate antigen is unknown.

It was with random hexamers that roughly 0.5 to 1 ug RNA was reverse transcribed. TCRdb analysed the immunoSEQ multiplex PCR reads with MiXCR anew, one entry per CDR3 protein. The table includes roughly 160,000 distinct CDR3 sequences, 90% to 96% detected once. CDR3 length: 11 amino acids. The germline V and J ends were trimmed by 2 bases and 7 bases, with 3 bases remaining between them. The V gene's germline CDR1 is SGDLS and CDR2 YYNGEE. The chain carries TRBV9 and TRBJ2-2; D is unclear. The sequenced sample consisted of CD4+ T cells from PBMCs. The TCR was taken from a human donor with Susac syndrome. CDR3 loop: CASSVDGELFF. The CDR3 DNA reads as TGTGCCAGCAGCGTGGACGGGGAGCTGTTTTTT.